The entry below describes one T cell receptor (beta chain). This clonotype came up many times. The specificity of this receptor is unknown. No base qualities exist here, and no much larger clone lies one base off it. The germline V gene (reference sequence) sets CDR1 to LNHDA and CDR2 to SQIVND. The CDR3 starts with the cysteine, ends with the phenylalanine, and has 14 residues. The entry retains the CDR3 DNA only, 42 bases that are in frame from base 1. A distance of 12 bases separates the germline ends of V and J, which lose 2 bases and 4 bases respectively. This sample's time point label indicates: newly diagnosed GD, antithyroid drugs for less than 3 months. For both TCR sequencing and RNA sequencing, RNA was extracted from PBMCs using TRIzol. Graves' disease was diagnosed according to American Thyroid Association guidelines. Patients for the study were recruited at an endocrinology department in Xi'an, China. Each patient gave 7 to 9.5 milliliters of peripheral blood, collected in an EDTA anticoagulant tube. Ficoll Paque Plus density gradient separation was used to isolate PBMCs, and no additional T cell sorting was done. An Agilent 2100 Bioanalyzer and agarose gel were used to assess RNA quality, and a NanoDrop 2000 was used to measure RNA concentration.

These data are taken from a study of regulatory T cells in long-lasting Graves disease (dated by TCRdb to about 2021). About the study as a whole: In the newly diagnosed Graves' disease group, patients had been taking antithyroid drugs for less than 3 months. Peripheral blood TCR sequencing and RNA sequencing compared persistent Graves' disease patients with newly diagnosed Graves' disease patients. The study was conducted in China and was registered as a clinical trial. A total of roughly 35 samples underwent TCR sequencing: about 13 from persistent and some 20 from newly diagnosed Graves' disease patients.

The method was multiplex PCR. Sequencing was carried out with an Illumina HiSeq 4000. iRepertoire HTBI primers and Arm-PCR amplification of CDR3 regions were used to construct TCR beta libraries. Before sequencing, the PCR products underwent gel purification. The source study handled its data this way. Across samples, 60 to 75 TRBV and 13 to 15 TRBJ segments were identified and used for gene usage analysis of CDR3 amino acid clonotypes. COPE and FqMerger were used to merge filtered high-quality paired reads into contigs. BLAST was used to align contigs to the IMGT TRBV, TRBD and TRBJ reference genes, and CDR3 was defined following IMGT. Any clonotype with a frequency above 0.1% was classified as a highly expanded clone. Shannon entropy served as the measure of repertoire diversity, while the Gini coefficient captured V-J evenness. A clonotype found in more than one individual was treated as public. TCRdb reworked the public reads: Q25 trimming with fastp, MiXCR clone assembly, productive beta chains retained. Each CDR3 protein gets just one entry, which takes the most common genes and DNA from the rows behind it. The V and J calls come from TCRdb's annotation, not from the publication. For this sample there are 300,000 to 400,000 distinct CDR3 sequences; over 15% appear just once. The ten largest make up 25% to 30% of the sample.

Overall results and qualifications from the work: Because the primary lesion, thyroid tissue, could not be accessed, the study looked at peripheral blood alone. A larger number of public clonotypes was shared among persistent patients (around 2,700) than among newly diagnosed patients (about 990). As a limitation, the authors acknowledged that the small sample size may reduce accuracy. Lower TCR Shannon entropy and fewer highly expanded clones were observed in persistent Graves' disease patients than in newly diagnosed patients, which suggested clonal expansion. Sequencing and analysis were restricted to the TCR beta chain. Persistent disease showed preferential use of TRBV28, TRBJ1-2 and TRBJ2-5, whereas newly diagnosed disease favored TRBV20-1 and TRBJ2-1.

This sample also appeared in a second study, on T cells in Graves' hyperthyroidism and ophthalmopathy. The second study also describes: Graves' hyperthyroidism was defined as stable when no progression to ophthalmopathy occurred over 18 months of follow-up. The hyperthyroidism patients were between 18 and 65 years old and newly diagnosed, with a disease duration of less than 2 months. Exclusion was applied to patients with uncontrolled infections, other autoimmune diseases, pregnancy or lactation. Clinical symptoms, serum thyroxine and TRAb, thyroid ultrasound, and orbital computed tomography formed the basis for the diagnoses. For the first round of RT-PCR on the TCR CDR3, the HTBI primer set was used together with the Qiagen OneStep RT-PCR kit. Most expanded thyroid clonotypes (frequency above 0.001) were also found in blood, which suggests that blood repertoires may mirror thyroid immune responses. A model built on a 13 V-J signature distinguished ophthalmopathy from stable hyperthyroidism, reaching 85% to 90% sensitivity and around 81% specificity in cross-validation and 80%/75% in testing. In validation, the model predicted progression to ophthalmopathy with around 71% sensitivity and 72.22% specificity, a median of roughly seven months before onset. A discovery cohort of approximately 97 patients, about 44 with Graves' ophthalmopathy and roughly 59 with stable Graves' hyperthyroidism, was used to find distinguishing TCR V-J signatures. An independent validation cohort of under 20 hyperthyroidism patients and approximately 17 patients who later progressed to ophthalmopathy tested prospective prediction of ophthalmopathy. The 100 discovery patients were randomly divided into training and test sets at a 7:3 ratio. The study also compared thyroid tissue and blood T-cell repertoires from more than five Graves' hyperthyroidism patients. Following sampling, methimazole starting at 30 mg daily was given to hyperthyroidism patients, and high-dose intravenous methylprednisolone was given to ophthalmopathy patients. A second multiplex PCR round built the libraries, followed by size selection and purification. Sequencing of the libraries was done on an Illumina HiSeq2000 using paired-end 100 bp reads. SOAPnuke was used to process the raw data, removing reads that contained adapters or uncalled bases, had a mean Phred below 15, or lacked an exact match to the constant primer or identifier. COPE v1.2.5 was used to merge the high-quality paired reads, and each unique nucleotide sequence was defined as a clonotype. MiTCR v1.1 was used to align clonotypes to the IMGT TRBV, TRBD and TRBJ reference segments. The analysis was restricted to V-J combinations with a frequency above 0.0001, which together covered 99.2% of the repertoires. A TCS score was defined as the ratio between F50 (clonal expansion) and ExV (chaos), using BLOSUM62-based TCRdist between CDR3 peptides within each V-J. Welch's t-statistics and random forest reduced around 520 V-J features to 13, which were used in a naive Bayes classifier (R e1071). No statistical method was used to fix the sample size in advance, and group allocation was not hidden from the investigators. According to the paper, TCR Vbeta CDR3 sequencing was carried out on around 140 peripheral blood samples, which came from 40 to 45 ophthalmopathy, 70 to 80 hyperthyroidism and around 17 progressor patients.

The receptor's source is a man in his forties with Graves disease. Donor details come from another sample of the same person, matched by shared clones. The chain was built from TRBV19 and TRBJ2-7; the D segment is perhaps TRBD1 or TRBD2, each sharing 6 matched bases. The sequencing used peripheral blood mononuclear cells (PBMCs), collected at new diagnosis, from a patient treated with antithyroid drugs. The CDR3 has the sequence CASSISRGGYEQYF. The sequenced DNA: TGTGCCAGTAGTATATCCAGGGGAGGATACGAGCAGTACTTC.